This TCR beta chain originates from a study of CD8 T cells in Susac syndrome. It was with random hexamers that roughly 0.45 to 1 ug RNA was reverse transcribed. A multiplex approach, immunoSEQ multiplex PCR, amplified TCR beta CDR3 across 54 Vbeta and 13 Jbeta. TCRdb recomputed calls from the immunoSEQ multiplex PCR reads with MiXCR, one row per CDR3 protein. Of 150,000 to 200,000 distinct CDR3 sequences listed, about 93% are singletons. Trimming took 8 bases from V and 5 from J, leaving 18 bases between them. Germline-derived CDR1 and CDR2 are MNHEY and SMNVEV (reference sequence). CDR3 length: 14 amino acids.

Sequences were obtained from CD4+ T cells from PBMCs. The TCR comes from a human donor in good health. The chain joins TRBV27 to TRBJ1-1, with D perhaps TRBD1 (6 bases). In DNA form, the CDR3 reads TGTGCCAGCTATGTGGGCGATACAGGGACTGAAGCTTTCTTT. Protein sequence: CASYVGDTGTEAFF.